The TCR beta chain described here comes from a study of blood T cell repertoires in COVID-19. The V end lost 7 bases, the J end lost 5 bases, and 25 bases lay between the germline ends. Germline V lookup: CDR1 SGDLS, CDR2 YYNGEE. The CDR3 has 16 amino acids. Clones were sequenced by immunoSEQ multiplex PCR, and TCRdb holds only the in-frame ones, with some missing. The sample includes about 210,000 clones, approximately 78% of them seen just once. Material: peripheral blood. This sequence originates from a woman aged 40 to 49 with acute or convalescent COVID-19. The chain recombines TRBV9 with TRBJ2-7; tentative D call: TRBD2 (7 bases). The CDR3 is CASSLDRGGIVHEQYF. CDR3 coding DNA: TGTGCCAGCTCCTTAGACCGCGGGGGCATAGTCCACGAGCAGTACTTC.